These 25 T cell receptor beta chains were sequenced from one sample in a study of shared clonotypes between healthy human individuals. Sequenced by immunoSEQ multiplex PCR; TCRdb stores in-frame clones only, minus some. The sample has around 180,000 clones, approximately 95% seen once; the top ten hold more than 0.06%. The sample was naive CD4+ T cells sorted from blood. Subset given: CD45RA+ positively selected. The origin of the receptors is a woman aged 25 to 39 in good health.

This clone was detected a few times. The chain uses TRBV4-1 and TRBJ2-7; D possibly corresponds to TRBD2 (5 bases). The CDR3 sequence is 14 residues long. V was cut by 1 base and J by 5 bases, with 12 bases left in between. Germline V CDR1 and CDR2: MGHRA, YSYEKL. The CDR3 coding sequence is TGCGCCAGCAGCCAAGTGGGCGGGCGTAACGAGCAGTACTTC. Translation: CASSQVGGRNEQYF.

This chain links TRBV5-1 with TRBJ2-7; possibly TRBD1 for D (7 bases). The V and J ends lost 4 bases and 2 bases respectively, with 13 bases between them. CDR1 and CDR2 (germline): SGHRS, YFSETQ. This CDR3 is 14 amino acids long. The CDR3 loop reads CASSPGDSPYEQYF. In nucleotides, the CDR3 is TGCGCCAGCAGCCCGGGGGACAGTCCCTACGAGCAGTACTTC.

The chain combines TRBV15 with TRBJ2-5; possibly TRBD2 for D (5 bases). Between the trimmed V and J ends, which lost 0 bases and 3 bases, there was a span of 11 bases. The CDR3 totals 15 residues. Germline values: CDR1 LNHNV, CDR2 YYDKDF (reference sequence). The chain's CDR3 is CATSRDRGEEETQYF. As DNA, the CDR3 is TGTGCCACCAGCAGAGATCGGGGTGAGGAAGAGACCCAGTACTTC. Supplemented by reference TRBV15 and TRBJ2-5, the full variable domain reads DAMVIQNPRYQVTQFGKPVTLSCSQTLNHNVMYWYQQKSSQAPKLLFHYYDKDFNNEADTPDNFQSRRPNTSFCFLDIRSPGLGDTAMYLCATSRDRGEEETQYFGPGTRLLVL.

The V call is TRBV25-1, the J call TRBJ2-5; TRBD2 aligns across 8 bases. This CDR3 region has 15 residues. J lost 0 bases, V lost 2 bases, and 2 bases had no gene match. CDR1 is MGHDK and CDR2 is SYGVNS in the germline V gene. In DNA form, the CDR3 reads TGTGCCAGCAGTGAAACTAGCGGCTACCAAGAGACCCAGTACTTC. It is translated as CASSETSGYQETQYF.

The rearrangement uses TRBV28 and TRBJ2-1, with D tentatively TRBD2 (7 bases). This CDR3 has 16 residues. V was trimmed by 6 bases and J by 6 bases, leaving 21 bases between them. Per germline, CDR1 MDHEN and CDR2 SYDVKM. As DNA, the CDR3 is TGTGCCAGCAGCATAACAGGGCGCGGGAGAAGCAATGAGCAGTTCTTC. The encoded protein is CASSITGRGRSNEQFF.

The chain recombines TRBV18 with TRBJ2-2, with a weak D call TRBD2 (6 bases). The CDR3 contains 18 residues. The ends were cut back, 3 bases at V and 6 bases at J, with 23 bases in the middle. Per the germline V gene, CDR1 is KGHSH and CDR2 is LQKENI. This chain's CDR3 is CASSPTPPGLPPPGELFF. The CDR3 coding sequence is TGTGCCAGCTCACCGACCCCCCCGGGACTCCCACCCCCCGGGGAGCTGTTTTTT. The full variable domain, its missing parts supplied by reference TRBV18 and TRBJ2-2, is NAGVMQNPRHLVRRRGQEARLRCSPMKGHSHVYWYRQLPEEGLKFMVYLQKENIIDESGMPKERFSAEFPKEGPSILRIQQVVRGDSAAYFCASSPTPPGLPPPGELFFGEGSRLTVL.

The chain couples TRBV4-1 to TRBJ2-7; D not certain. The germline V and J ends were trimmed by 1 base and 5 bases, with 9 bases remaining between them. Germline loops: CDR1 MGHRA, CDR2 YSYEKL. The CDR3 contains 13 residues. The CDR3 loop reads CASSQALVDEQYF. The DNA of the CDR3 is TGCGCCAGCAGCCAAGCCCTAGTCGACGAGCAGTACTTC.

A single count supports this clone. The chain's CDR3 is CASSPPGQGAGNTIYF. CDR3 sequence (DNA): TGTGCCAGCAGTCCCCCGGGACAGGGAGCAGGAAACACCATATATTTT. The chain links TRBV28 to TRBJ1-3; 9 positions agree with TRBD1. This CDR3 is 16 amino acids long. V dropped 5 bases and J dropped 4; count of bases not matched to a gene: 9. The germline V gene has CDR1 MDHEN and CDR2 SYDVKM.

V is TRBV11-2 and J is TRBJ1-5; possible D gene TRBD1, 5 bases. This CDR3 contains 15 residues. V lost 1 base, J lost 6 bases, and 13 bases lay in between. The germline V gene has CDR1 SGHAT and CDR2 FQNNGV. In DNA form, the CDR3 reads TGTGCCAGCAGCTTAGCCCAGGGATTTACTCAGCCCCAGCATTTT. Protein sequence: CASSLAQGFTQPQHF.

The chain couples TRBV30 to TRBJ1-2, with no clear D. The germline V gene encodes CDR1 GTSNPN and CDR2 SVGIG (reference sequence). CDR3 length: 15 residues. Trimming removed 0 bases at V and 4 bases at J, with 15 bases between. The CDR3 nucleotides are TGTGCCTGGAGTGTACGTGACAATCGGGGCTATGGCTACACCTTC. As protein: CAWSVRDNRGYGYTF.

A remark on this clone: A read error is likely, as this CDR3 ends without the conserved phenylalanine or tryptophan. It is unclear where the CDR3 begins or ends on the DNA, so no DNA is shown, and the CDR3 is as TCRdb lists it. CDR3 amino acids: CAWSLQGLA. The chain couples TRBV30 to TRBJ2-7; the table's D call, TRBD1, has no DNA check behind it. Germline V gene lookup returns CDR1 GTSNPN and CDR2 SVGIG (reference sequence). The CDR3 extends over 9 residues, inclusive of both ends.

The CDR3 DNA is TGTGCCAGCAGCTTAGGGGGGACAGGGGAAAAAGAGCAGTACTTC. This translates into CASSLGGTGEKEQYF. The chain couples TRBV7-9 to TRBJ2-5; the match to TRBD1 covers 10 bases. The CDR3 is 15 amino acids. After removal of 1 base from V and 11 bases from J, the junction contained 10 bases not matched to a gene. Germline lookup yields CDR1 SEHNR and CDR2 FQNEAQ (reference sequence).

As for this clone: The sample carries other DNA sequences with the same CDR3. The chain is built from TRBV7-3 and TRBJ1-5, with no clear D. From germline, CDR1 is SGHTA and CDR2 FQGTGA. This CDR3 is 13 amino acids long. With 2 bases removed from V and 1 base from J, the gap between germline ends came to 3 bases. For the CDR3, the DNA is TGTGCCAGCAGCTTATCAAGCAATCAGCCCCAGCATTTT. This codes for CASSLSSNQPQHF.

The CDR3 reads CASSLGRDRVSWEQYF. For the CDR3, the DNA is TGCGCCAGCAGCTTGGGCCGGGACAGGGTATCGTGGGAGCAGTACTTC. V gene TRBV5-1 combines with J gene TRBJ2-7; 9 bases agree with TRBD1. CDR3 length: 16 residues. V dropped 0 bases and J dropped 7; count of bases not matched to a gene: 11. Germline V gene data show CDR1 as SGHRS and CDR2 as YFSETQ. Together with reference TRBV5-1 and TRBJ2-7, the CDR3 gives the full variable domain: KAGVTQTPRYLIKTRGQQVTLSCSPISGHRSVSWYQQTPGQGLQFLFEYFSETQRNKGNFPGRFSGRQFSNSRSEMNVSTLELGDSALYLCASSLGRDRVSWEQYFGPGTRLTVT.

V gene TRBV2 combines with J gene TRBJ1-5; D unclear. The CDR3 extends over 14 amino acids. V dropped 4 bases and J dropped 4 bases, with 11 bases sitting between them. Per germline, CDR1 SNHLY and CDR2 FYNNEI. This CDR3 is CASSARTDNQPQHF. The CDR3, as DNA: TGTGCCAGCAGTGCTAGGACGGATAATCAGCCCCAGCATTTT.

This rearrangement joins TRBV6-1 to TRBJ2-7, with 7 positions matching TRBD1. The ends lost 5 bases at V and 0 bases at J; junction bases unmatched: 7. The CDR3 sequence is 15 residues long. Germline CDR1 reads MNHNS; CDR2 reads SASEGT. CDR3: CASSPRTGASYEQYF. The DNA of the CDR3 is TGTGCCAGCAGTCCTCGGACAGGAGCCTCCTACGAGCAGTACTTC.

This clone was seen only a few times. V gene TRBV4-1 combines with J gene TRBJ1-5; TRBD1 agrees at 8 bases. Unmatched junction bases numbered 8, after V lost 2 bases and J lost 2 bases. CDR1 is MGHRA, CDR2 YSYEKL, per germline. The CDR3 totals 17 residues. The CDR3: CASSQPFDRGGNQPQHF. The CDR3 region has the DNA TGCGCCAGCAGCCAACCCTTCGACAGGGGCGGCAATCAGCCCCAGCATTTT.

V usage is TRBV7-6 and J usage is TRBJ2-2, with unresolved D. The CDR3 length is 16 residues. V was cut by 1 base and J by 1 base, with 10 bases left in between. Germline V gives CDR1 SGHVS, CDR2 FNYEAQ. CDR3 sequence: CASSLEWAENTGELFF. CDR3 coding DNA: TGTGCCAGCAGCTTAGAGTGGGCAGAGAACACCGGGGAGCTGTTTTTT. The variable domain in full, with the rest retrieved from reference TRBV7-6 and TRBJ2-2, is GAGVSQSPRYKVTKRGQDVALRCDPISGHVSLYWYRQALGQGPEFLTYFNYEAQQDKSGLPNDRFSAERPEGSISTLTIQRTEQRDSAMYRCASSLEWAENTGELFFGEGSRLTVL.

J is TRBJ2-7 and V is TRBV7-8; D gene ambiguous. The length of the CDR3 is 12 residues. Germline assignment: CDR1 SGHVS and CDR2 FQNEAQ. V was pared by 5 bases and J by 3 bases, with 8 bases between. The CDR3 DNA reads as TGTGCCAGCAGCACCCACAACTACGAGCAGTACTTC. It yields the protein CASSTHNYEQYF.

The chain joins TRBV5-5 to TRBJ2-7, with D perhaps matching TRBD2 (5 bases). The CDR3 totals 13 residues. CDR1 SGHKS and CDR2 YYEKEE come from the germline V gene (reference sequence). The germline V and J ends were trimmed by 4 bases and 2 bases, with 10 bases remaining between them. DNA of the CDR3: TGTGCCAGCAGCACAACCGGGGCCTACGAGCAGTACTTC. This sequence encodes CASSTTGAYEQYF. Combining the CDR3 with reference TRBV5-5 and TRBJ2-7 gives the whole variable domain DAGVTQSPTHLIKTRGQQVTLRCSPISGHKSVSWYQQVLGQGPQFIFQYYEKEERGRGNFPDRFSARQFPNYSSELNVNALLLGDSALYLCASSTTGAYEQYFGPGTRLTVT.

The V call is TRBV5-6, the J call TRBJ2-3, with D hard to call. The CDR3 has 15 residues. Trimming pared 4 bases from V and 4 bases from J, leaving 16 bases between. The V gene's germline CDR1 is SGHDT and CDR2 YYEEEE. CDR3 bases: TGTGCCAGCAGCACGCGATTGGGATTTGCAGATACGCAGTATTTT. Encoded protein: CASSTRLGFADTQYF.

This rearrangement joins TRBV5-1 to TRBJ2-7; 9 nucleotides match TRBD2. The CDR3 is 16 residues long. J gave up 2 bases and V 4 bases, and 10 bases lay outside the gene matches. CDR1 is SGHRS, CDR2 YFSETQ, per germline. Written as DNA, the CDR3 is TGCGCCAGCAGCCCGTCCAATAGCGGGAGAGCCTACGAGCAGTACTTC. Its protein product is CASSPSNSGRAYEQYF.

The V gene is TRBV19, the J gene TRBJ2-3, with D unresolved. V gave up 3 bases and J gave up 4 bases, with 11 bases separating them. The CDR3 loop spans 14 amino acids. In germline, CDR1 is LNHDA, CDR2 SQIVND (reference sequence). This CDR3 is CASSITIVPDTQYF. CDR3 bases: TGTGCCAGTAGTATTACAATAGTTCCAGATACGCAGTATTTT. The full variable domain, rest sourced from reference TRBV19 and TRBJ2-3, is DGGITQSPKYLFRKEGQNVTLSCEQNLNHDAMYWYRQDPGQGLRLIYYSQIVNDFQKGDIAEGYSVSREKKESFPLTVTSAQKNPTAFYLCASSITIVPDTQYFGPGTRLTVL.

This rearrangement joins TRBV11-2 to TRBJ2-5; 7 nucleotides agree with TRBD2. The DNA end favors TRBJ2-7, so the J call may be wrong. Germline loops: CDR1 SGHAT, CDR2 FQNNGV. The CDR3 contains 13 residues. CDR3 in DNA: TGTGCCAGCAGCTTAGACCGGGGGGACGAGCAGTACTTC. Translating it yields CASSLDRGDEQYF.

The J gene is TRBJ1-2, the V gene TRBV6-1; 8 bases align to TRBD1. V dropped 3 bases and J dropped 5; count of bases not matched to a gene: 5. The germline V gene encodes CDR1 MNHNS and CDR2 SASEGT. The CDR3 loop spans 14 amino acids. Here the CDR3 DNA reads TGTGCCAGCAGTGACCGGACAGGGCGGTATGGCTACACCTTC. Amino acids: CASSDRTGRYGYTF.